There are a few counts of the clone carrying this TCR beta chain. What it binds is not known. The CDR3 runs to 16 residues. Between the trimmed V and J ends, which lost 5 bases and 0 bases, there was a span of 15 bases. The germline V gene encodes CDR1 SGHTA and CDR2 FQGNSA. The data belong to a study of T cell repertoires in cytomegalovirus infection. At the level of the study: Indications came from public TCR beta signatures; they pointed to CMV infection and to a matching HLA type. Study findings and constraints: Cumulative frequency (of public TCR beta family members) identified carriers of CMV plus the relevant HLA.

MiXCR was run by TCRdb on the reads, yielding one entry per CDR3 protein. The profile covers 600,000 to 700,000 distinct CDR3 sequences, with 30% to 35% appearing a single time and about 18% taken by the ten largest. The receptor's source is a human donor in good health (CMV status not recorded). Some clones in this sample may be carry-over from other donors' samples. The chain employs TRBV7-2 and TRBJ2-3; D ambiguous. This sample comprised cultured PBMCs, obtained from culture after CMV antigen stimulation. DNA of the CDR3: TGTGCCAGCAGCATACCCCGGGCCGGGAGCACAGATACGCAGTATTTT. This translates into CASSIPRAGSTDTQYF. The full variable domain, completed using reference TRBV7-2 and TRBJ2-3, is GAGVSQSPSNKVTEKGKDVELRCDPISGHTALYWYRQSLGQGLEFLIYFQGNSAPDKSGLPSDRFSAERTGGSVSTLTIQRTQQEDSAVYLCASSIPRAGSTDTQYFGPGTRLTVL.